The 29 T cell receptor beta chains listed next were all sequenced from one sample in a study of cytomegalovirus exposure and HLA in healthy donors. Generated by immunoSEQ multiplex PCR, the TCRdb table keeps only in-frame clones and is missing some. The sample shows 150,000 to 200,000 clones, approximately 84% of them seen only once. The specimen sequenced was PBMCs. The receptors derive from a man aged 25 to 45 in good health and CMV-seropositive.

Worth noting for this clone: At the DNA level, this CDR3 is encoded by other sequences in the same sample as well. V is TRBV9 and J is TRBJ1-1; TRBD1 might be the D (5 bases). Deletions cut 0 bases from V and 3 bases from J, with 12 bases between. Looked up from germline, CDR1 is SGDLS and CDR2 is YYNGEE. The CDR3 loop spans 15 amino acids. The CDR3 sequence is CASSVGAGWDTEAFF. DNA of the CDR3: TGTGCCAGCAGCGTAGGAGCAGGGTGGGACACTGAAGCTTTCTTT.

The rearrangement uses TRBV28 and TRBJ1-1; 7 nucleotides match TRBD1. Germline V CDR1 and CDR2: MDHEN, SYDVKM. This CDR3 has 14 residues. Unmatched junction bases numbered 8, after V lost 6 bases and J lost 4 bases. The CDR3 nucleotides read TGTGCCAGCAGCACCGGGACAGTGGGCACTGAAGCTTTCTTT. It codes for CASSTGTVGTEAFF.

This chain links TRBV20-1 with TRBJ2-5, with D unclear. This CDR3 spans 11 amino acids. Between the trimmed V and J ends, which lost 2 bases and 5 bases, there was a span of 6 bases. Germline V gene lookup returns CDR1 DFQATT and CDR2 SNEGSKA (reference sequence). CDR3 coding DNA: TGCAGTGCTAGAACGGTTGAGACCCAGTACTTC. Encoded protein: CSARTVETQYF.

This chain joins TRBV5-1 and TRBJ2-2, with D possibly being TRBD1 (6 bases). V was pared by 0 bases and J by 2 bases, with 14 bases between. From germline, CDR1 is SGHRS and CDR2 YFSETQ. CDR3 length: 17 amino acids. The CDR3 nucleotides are TGCGCCAGCAGCTTGGGGGCACAGGGAATCAACACCGGGGAGCTGTTTTTT. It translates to CASSLGAQGINTGELFF.

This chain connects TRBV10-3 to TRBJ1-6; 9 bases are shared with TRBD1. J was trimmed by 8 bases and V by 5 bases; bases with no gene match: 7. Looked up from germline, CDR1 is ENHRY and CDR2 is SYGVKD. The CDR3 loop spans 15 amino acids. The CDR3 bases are TGTGCCATCAGTCCCGGGACAGGGACTGATTCACCCCTCCACTTT. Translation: CAISPGTGTDSPLHF.

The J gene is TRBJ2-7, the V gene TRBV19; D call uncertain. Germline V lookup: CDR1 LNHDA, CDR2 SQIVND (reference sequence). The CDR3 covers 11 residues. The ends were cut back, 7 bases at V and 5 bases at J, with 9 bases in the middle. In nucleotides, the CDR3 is TGTGCCAGTATGAGAGGCCACGAGCAGTACTTC. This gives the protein CASMRGHEQYF.

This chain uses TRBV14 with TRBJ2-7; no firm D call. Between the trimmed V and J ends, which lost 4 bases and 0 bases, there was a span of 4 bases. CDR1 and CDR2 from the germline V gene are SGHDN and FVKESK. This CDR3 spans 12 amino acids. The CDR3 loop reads CASSLISYEQYF. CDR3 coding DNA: TGTGCCAGCAGCCTCATCTCCTACGAGCAGTACTTC.

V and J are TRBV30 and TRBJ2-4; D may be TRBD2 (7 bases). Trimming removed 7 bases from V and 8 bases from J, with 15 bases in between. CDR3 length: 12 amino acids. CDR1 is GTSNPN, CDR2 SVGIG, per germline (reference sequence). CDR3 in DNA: TGTGCCTACCTCGGGGGGCGGGACATTCAGTACTTC. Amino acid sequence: CAYLGGRDIQYF.

The CDR3: CASSGQVGTGELFF. The DNA of the CDR3 is TGTGCCAGCAGCGGACAGGTTGGCACCGGGGAGCTGTTTTTT. The V call is TRBV6-5, the J call TRBJ2-2, with TRBD1 matching over 7 bases. The CDR3 has 14 residues. J lost 4 bases, V lost 6 bases, and 5 bases had no gene match. In germline, CDR1 is MNHEY, CDR2 SVGAGI.

DNA of the CDR3: TGTGCCAGCAGCTTGTCATCTAACTATGGCTACACCTTC. Translation gives CASSLSSNYGYTF. The chain uses TRBV5-6 and TRBJ1-2; D call uncertain. V dropped 1 base and J dropped 0 bases, with 4 bases sitting between them. Germline loops: CDR1 SGHDT, CDR2 YYEEEE. The CDR3 runs to 13 residues.

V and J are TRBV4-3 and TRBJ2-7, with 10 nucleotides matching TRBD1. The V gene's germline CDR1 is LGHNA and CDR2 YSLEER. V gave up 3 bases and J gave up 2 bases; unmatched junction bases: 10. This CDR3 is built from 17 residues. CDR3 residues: CASSQSRDRGRPYEQYF. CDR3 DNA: TGCGCCAGCAGCCAGTCCCGGGACAGGGGACGGCCCTACGAGCAGTACTTC.

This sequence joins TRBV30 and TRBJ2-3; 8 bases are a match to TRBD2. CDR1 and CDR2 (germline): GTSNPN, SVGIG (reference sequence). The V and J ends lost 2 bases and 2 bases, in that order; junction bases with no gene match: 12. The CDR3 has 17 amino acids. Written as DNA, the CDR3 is TGTGCCTGGAGTCCTTCCGGACGGGGGGGTCTCACAGATACGCAGTATTTT. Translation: CAWSPSGRGGLTDTQYF.

CDR3: CASSEARGGVEKLFF. The CDR3 bases are TGTGCCAGCAGTGAAGCCCGGGGTGGAGTTGAAAAACTGTTTTTT. V usage is TRBV6-1 and J usage is TRBJ1-4, with D uncertain. This CDR3 region has 15 residues. From germline, CDR1 is MNHNS and CDR2 SASEGT. V shed 0 bases and J shed 7 bases, with 12 bases lying between them.

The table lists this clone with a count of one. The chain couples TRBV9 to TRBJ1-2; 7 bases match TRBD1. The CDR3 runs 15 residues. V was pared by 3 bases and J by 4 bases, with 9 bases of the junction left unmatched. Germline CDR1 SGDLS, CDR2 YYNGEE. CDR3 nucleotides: TGTGCCAGCAGCGACCTATGGGACAGACCCTATGGCTACACCTTC. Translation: CASSDLWDRPYGYTF.

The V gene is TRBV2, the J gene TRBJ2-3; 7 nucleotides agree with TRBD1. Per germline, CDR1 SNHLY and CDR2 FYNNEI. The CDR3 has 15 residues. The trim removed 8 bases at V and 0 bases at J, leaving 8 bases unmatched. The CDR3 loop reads CASRGTAASTDTQYF. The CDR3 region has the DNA TGTGCCAGCCGAGGGACAGCCGCTAGCACAGATACGCAGTATTTT.

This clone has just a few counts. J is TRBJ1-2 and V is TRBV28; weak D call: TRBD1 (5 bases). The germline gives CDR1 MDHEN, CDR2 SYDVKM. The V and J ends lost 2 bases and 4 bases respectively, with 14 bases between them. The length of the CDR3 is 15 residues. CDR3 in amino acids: CASSLTSGTPYGYTF. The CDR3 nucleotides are TGTGCCAGCAGTTTAACGTCTGGGACTCCCTATGGCTACACCTTC.

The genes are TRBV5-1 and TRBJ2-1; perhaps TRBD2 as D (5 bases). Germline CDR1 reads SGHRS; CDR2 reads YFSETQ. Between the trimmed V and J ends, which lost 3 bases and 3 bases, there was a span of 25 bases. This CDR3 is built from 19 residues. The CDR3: CASSSQTIRGLGGYNEQFF. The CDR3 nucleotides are TGCGCCAGCAGCTCGCAAACAATAAGAGGGCTAGGAGGCTACAATGAGCAGTTCTTC.

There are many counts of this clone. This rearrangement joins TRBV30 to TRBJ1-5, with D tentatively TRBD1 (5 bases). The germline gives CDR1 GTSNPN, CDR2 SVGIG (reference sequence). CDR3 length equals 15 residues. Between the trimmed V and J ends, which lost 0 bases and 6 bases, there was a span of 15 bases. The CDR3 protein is CAWSVRPGSFQPQHF. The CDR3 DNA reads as TGTGCCTGGAGTGTAAGGCCAGGGTCCTTTCAGCCCCAGCATTTT.

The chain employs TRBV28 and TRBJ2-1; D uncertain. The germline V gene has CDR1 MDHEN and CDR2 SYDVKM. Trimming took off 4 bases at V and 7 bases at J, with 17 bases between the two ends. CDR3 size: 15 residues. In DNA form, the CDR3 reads TGTGCCAGCAGTTCCGGTTCCTTCAAGTATAATGAGCAGTTCTTC. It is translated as CASSSGSFKYNEQFF.

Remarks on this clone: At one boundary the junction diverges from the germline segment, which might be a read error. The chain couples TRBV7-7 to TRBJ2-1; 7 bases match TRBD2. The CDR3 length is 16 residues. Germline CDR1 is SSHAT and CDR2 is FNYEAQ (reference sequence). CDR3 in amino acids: CASSLKASGTYNEQFF. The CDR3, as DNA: TGTGCTAGCAGCCTTAAGGCCAGCGGGACCTACAATGAGCAGTTCTTC.

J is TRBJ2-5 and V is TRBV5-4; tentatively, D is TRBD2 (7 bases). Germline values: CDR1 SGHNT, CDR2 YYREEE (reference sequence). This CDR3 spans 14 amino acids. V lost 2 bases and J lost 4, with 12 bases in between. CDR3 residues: CASSLGGEGETQYF. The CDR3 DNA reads TGTGCCAGCAGCTTAGGGGGGGAGGGAGAGACCCAGTACTTC. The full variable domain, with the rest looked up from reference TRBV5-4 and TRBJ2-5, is ETGVTQSPTHLIKTRGQQVTLRCSSQSGHNTVSWYQQALGQGPQFIFQYYREEENGRGNFPPRFSGLQFPNYSSELNVNALELDDSALYLCASSLGGEGETQYFGPGTRLLVL.

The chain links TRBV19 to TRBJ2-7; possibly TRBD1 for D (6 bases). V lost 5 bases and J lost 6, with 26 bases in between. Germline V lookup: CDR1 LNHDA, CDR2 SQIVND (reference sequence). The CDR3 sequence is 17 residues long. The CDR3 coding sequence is TGTGCCAGTAGTCATGGGGGCGCGCGCCTTGTCGAAAGCGAGCAGTACTTC. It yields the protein CASSHGGARLVESEQYF.

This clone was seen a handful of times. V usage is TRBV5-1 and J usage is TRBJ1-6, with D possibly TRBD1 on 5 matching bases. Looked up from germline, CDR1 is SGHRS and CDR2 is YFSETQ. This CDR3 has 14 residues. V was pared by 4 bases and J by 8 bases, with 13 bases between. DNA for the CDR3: TGCGCCAGCAGCCCAGGGTTTGAGGATTCACCCCTCCACTTT. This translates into CASSPGFEDSPLHF. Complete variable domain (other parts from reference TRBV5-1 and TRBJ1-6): KAGVTQTPRYLIKTRGQQVTLSCSPISGHRSVSWYQQTPGQGLQFLFEYFSETQRNKGNFPGRFSGRQFSNSRSEMNVSTLELGDSALYLCASSPGFEDSPLHFGNGTRLTVT.

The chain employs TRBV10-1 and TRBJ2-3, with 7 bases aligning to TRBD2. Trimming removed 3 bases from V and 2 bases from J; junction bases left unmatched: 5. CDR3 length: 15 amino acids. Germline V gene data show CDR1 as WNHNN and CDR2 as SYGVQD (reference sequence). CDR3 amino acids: CASSEGGSTTDTQYF. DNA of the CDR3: TGCGCCAGCAGTGAAGGCGGGAGCACCACAGATACGCAGTATTTT.

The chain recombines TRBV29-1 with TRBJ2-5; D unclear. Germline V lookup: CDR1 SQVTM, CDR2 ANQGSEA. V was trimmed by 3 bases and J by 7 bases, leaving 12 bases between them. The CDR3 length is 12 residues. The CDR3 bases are TGCAGCGTTGAGGTCTCTACGGGGACCCAGTACTTC. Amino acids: CSVEVSTGTQYF.

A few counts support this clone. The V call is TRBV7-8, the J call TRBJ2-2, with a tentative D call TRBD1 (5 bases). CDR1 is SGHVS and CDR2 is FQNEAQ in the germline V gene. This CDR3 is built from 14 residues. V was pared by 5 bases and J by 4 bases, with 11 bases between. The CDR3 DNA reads TGTGCCAGCAGCCAAGGGGCCGTCACCGGGGAGCTGTTTTTT. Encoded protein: CASSQGAVTGELFF.

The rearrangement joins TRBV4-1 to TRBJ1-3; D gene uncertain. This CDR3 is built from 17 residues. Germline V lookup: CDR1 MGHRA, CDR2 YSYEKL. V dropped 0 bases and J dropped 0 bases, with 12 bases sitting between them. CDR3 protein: CASSQDPLESSGNTIYF. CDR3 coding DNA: TGCGCCAGCAGCCAAGACCCATTAGAAAGCTCTGGAAACACCATATATTTT.

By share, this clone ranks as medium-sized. The CDR3 region is CASSADSYGYTF. The CDR3 DNA is TGTGCCAGCAGTGCGGACTCCTATGGCTACACCTTC. The chain links TRBV2 to TRBJ1-2; D is unclear. Germline V gene sequence: CDR1 SNHLY, CDR2 FYNNEI. Deletions cut 4 bases from V and 4 bases from J, with 7 bases between. The CDR3 consists of 12 residues.

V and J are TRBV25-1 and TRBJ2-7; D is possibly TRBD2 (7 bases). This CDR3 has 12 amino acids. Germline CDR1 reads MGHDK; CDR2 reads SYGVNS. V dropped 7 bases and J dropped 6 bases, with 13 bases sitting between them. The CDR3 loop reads CASTEGGGEQYF. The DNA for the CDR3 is TGTGCCAGCACCGAGGGGGGGGGCGAGCAGTACTTC.